The clone carrying this TCR beta chain was seen only a few times. As yet, its antigen is unknown. The CDR3 consists of 15 residues. The germline gives CDR1 MDHEN, CDR2 SYDVKM. Trimming at V came to 4 bases and at J to 5 bases, leaving 9 bases not matched to a gene. The data are from a study of early T cells in non-severe SARS-CoV-2 infection. Across the whole study: The study sequenced bulk RNA from unsorted whole blood, with chains unpaired. Whole-study results and caveats: The VDJdb matching leaned toward anti-spike CD8 responses and overlooked private and CD4 specificities.

Individual cDNA molecules received unique molecular identifiers during library preparation. TCRdb independently ran MiXCR on the 5' RACE reads; one entry per CDR3 protein. The data hold tens of thousands of distinct CDR3 sequences, with roughly 15% observed a single time. This TCR came from an adult who was a healthcare worker with PCR-confirmed SARS-CoV-2 infection or an uninfected control (not recorded which). Sequenced material: whole blood. The chain links TRBV28 to TRBJ1-2, with TRBD1 identical over 8 bases. CDR3 bases: TGTGCCAGCAGTTCGGACGGGACAGGACATTATGGCTACACCTTC. Translation gives CASSSDGTGHYGYTF.